Below, 12 T cell receptor beta chains from the same sample are listed, as sequenced in a study of T cell responses to AZD1222 COVID-19 vaccine listed by TCRdb under 2021. Library method: the immunoSEQ multiplex PCR assay. TCRdb took over this immuneACCESS table, retaining in-frame rearrangements with V and J assigned. Such tables are incomplete; in checked studies, under half of the missing clones stem from an unresolved V gene, and the remainder is unexplained. This sample lists nearly 200,000 clones; about 94% were detected once. Over 0.95% of the sample belongs to the ten largest clones. The intended sense of this specimen's time point label: about 28 days (+/-7) after the second vaccine dose. The sample consisted of peripheral blood, taken 28 days after the second AZD1222 dose. Receptor source: an adult who received the AZD1222 COVID-19 vaccine.

V is TRBV28 and J is TRBJ1-1, with D tentatively TRBD1 (6 bases). V was shortened by 10 bases and J by 3 bases, with 18 bases between the two germline ends. The CDR3 is 14 residues long. Germline lookup yields CDR1 MDHEN and CDR2 SYDVKM. CDR3 sequence (DNA): TGTGCCACTCACGCCTTCAACAGGGACACTGAAGCTTTCTTT. Translating gives CATHAFNRDTEAFF.

The chain recombines TRBV7-9 with TRBJ2-5, with 13 bases matching TRBD2. CDR1 is SEHNR, CDR2 FQNEAQ, per germline (reference sequence). Germline trimming cut 5 bases from V and 2 bases from J; bases unmatched to any gene: 5. The CDR3 contains 16 residues. CDR3 amino acids: CASSHRLAGGQETQYF. The CDR3, as DNA: TGTGCCAGCAGCCACCGACTAGCGGGGGGTCAAGAGACCCAGTACTTC.

This clone has only one observation. The gene calls are TRBV14 and TRBJ2-7; the match to TRBD1 covers 7 bases. Germline V gene sequence: CDR1 SGHDN, CDR2 FVKESK. The CDR3 runs to 13 residues. The junction had 4 bases not matched to a gene; V was cut back by 3 bases and J by 5 bases. CDR3 sequence reads: CASSHRGLNEQYF. CDR3 DNA: TGTGCCAGCAGCCACAGGGGGTTGAACGAGCAGTACTTC.

V is TRBV20-1 and J is TRBJ1-2; 8 positions match TRBD1. CDR1 is DFQATT and CDR2 is SNEGSKA in the germline V gene (reference sequence). The CDR3 is 14 amino acids. Losses at the gene ends were 3 bases for V and 2 bases for J; bases not matched to a gene: 5. The CDR3 protein is CSASRTGSNYGYTF. CDR3 nucleotide sequence: TGCAGTGCTAGTAGGACAGGGTCCAACTATGGCTACACCTTC.

In its sample, this clone was seen once. The rearrangement uses TRBV27 and TRBJ2-7; 8 nucleotides match TRBD1. The CDR3 length is 13 residues. Germline V gene lookup returns CDR1 MNHEY and CDR2 SMNVEV (reference sequence). J lost 2 bases, V lost 7 bases, and 4 bases had no gene match. This CDR3 is CASTPQGAYEQYF. CDR3 nucleotides: TGTGCCAGCACTCCACAGGGGGCCTACGAGCAGTACTTC.

About this clone: Other DNA sequences in the same sample also yield this CDR3. The chain couples TRBV7-2 to TRBJ2-5, with 8 bases lining up with TRBD1. The V gene end was trimmed by 4 bases and the J gene end by 4 bases; junction bases not matched to a gene: 5. CDR3 length: 14 residues. Germline V CDR1 and CDR2: SGHTA, FQGNSA. CDR3 DNA: TGTGCCAGCAGCTCTGGACAGGGTGGAGAGACCCAGTACTTC. It codes for CASSSGQGGETQYF.

The V call is TRBV28, the J call TRBJ2-1; D uncertain. CDR1 and CDR2 (germline): MDHEN, SYDVKM. Trimming removed 6 bases at V and 8 bases at J, with 20 bases between. The CDR3 contains 15 residues. CDR3 region: CASRTAATGRHEQFF. The CDR3 nucleotides are TGTGCCAGCAGGACTGCAGCAACGGGTCGGCATGAGCAGTTCTTC.

V gene TRBV6-1 combines with J gene TRBJ1-1; the D is unclear. The V end lost 1 base, the J end lost 5 bases, and 5 bases lay between the germline ends. Germline values: CDR1 MNHNS, CDR2 SASEGT. There are 12 residues in the CDR3. CDR3 region: CASSEVGTEAFF. In nucleotides, the CDR3 is TGTGCCAGCAGTGAAGTGGGTACTGAAGCTTTCTTT.

The chain uses TRBV28 and TRBJ1-5; 11 bases match TRBD1. This CDR3 region has 14 residues. CDR1 and CDR2 from the germline V gene are MDHEN and SYDVKM. The junction had 7 bases not matched to a gene; V was cut back by 6 bases and J by 9 bases. The CDR3 loop is CASSRRDRGRPQHF. The CDR3, as DNA: TGTGCCAGCAGCCGCCGGGACAGGGGGAGGCCCCAGCATTTT.

This clone has a handful of counts. The chain is built from TRBV30 and TRBJ1-1; possibly TRBD1 for D (5 bases). V was shortened by 3 bases and J by 8 bases, with 10 bases between the two germline ends. In germline, CDR1 is GTSNPN, CDR2 SVGIG (reference sequence). This CDR3 spans 11 amino acids. The CDR3 reads CAWRGGSEAFF. The CDR3 DNA reads TGTGCCTGGAGGGGGGGGTCGGAAGCTTTCTTT.

The rearrangement joins TRBV7-9 to TRBJ1-1; no definite D call. Germline-derived CDR1 and CDR2 are SEHNR and FQNEAQ (reference sequence). This CDR3 contains 12 residues. Trimming left V 4 bases short and J 8 bases short, with 11 bases between. CDR3 nucleotide sequence: TGTGCCAGCAGCTCCCATTGGGAAGAAGCTTTCTTT. Its translation is CASSSHWEEAFF.

The chain has TRBV4-1 and TRBJ1-5, with 8 bases aligning to TRBD1. Germline V CDR1 and CDR2: MGHRA, YSYEKL. Germline trimming cut 0 bases from V and 3 bases from J; bases unmatched to any gene: 4. The CDR3 spans 16 residues. In nucleotides, the CDR3 is TGCGCCAGCAGCCAAGATGAGACAGGGGTCAATCAGCCCCAGCATTTT. Translated, it gives CASSQDETGVNQPQHF.